This is a list of T cell receptor beta chains from one sample in a study of regulatory T cells in long-lasting Graves disease. TCRdb fed the multiplex PCR reads into MiXCR, producing one record per CDR3 protein. Of 310,000 or so distinct CDR3 sequences listed, around 20% are singletons. The sequencing here drew on peripheral blood mononuclear cells (PBMCs), taken when the disease was refractory, from a patient treated with antithyroid drugs. Receptor source: a female donor with Graves disease. CDR3s include the opening cysteine and the closing phenylalanine or tryptophan. The D gene is left open where the match is weak. Clone size is stated in some rows and not others, as once, few, many or a class when expanded.

few	TRBV7-8	.	TRBJ2-5	CASSLATQGETQYF	TGTGCCAGCAGCTTAGCGACCCAGGGGGAGACCCAGTACTTC
many	TRBV20-1	.	TRBJ2-7	CSAPLGPYSYEQYF	TGCAGTGCACCACTAGGGCCGTACTCCTACGAGCAGTACTTC
many	TRBV25-1	.	TRBJ1-1	CASSEVIGGMAEAFF	TGTGCCAGCAGTGAAGTTATCGGGGGTATGGCTGAAGCTTTCTTT
once	TRBV15	.	TRBJ2-3	CATSSRRPDTDTQYF	TGTGCCACCAGCAGCAGGCGCCCGGACACAGATACGCAGTATTTT
many	TRBV11-2	.	TRBJ2-2	CASSLGVVQNTGELFF	TGTGCCAGCAGCTTAGGGGTAGTCCAGAACACCGGGGAGCTGTTTTTT
.	TRBV7-6	TRBD2	TRBJ2-7	CASSSTSGRAWAVQYF	TGTGCCAGCAGCTCAACTAGCGGGAGGGCCTGGGCGGTGCAGTACTTC
many	TRBV6-1	.	TRBJ1-5	CASRPTGYQPQHF	TGTGCCAGCAGGCCAACAGGGTACCAGCCCCAGCATTTT
many	TRBV6-2/TRBV6-3	.	TRBJ1-4	CASSYSGKSGEKLFF	TGTGCCAGCAGTTACTCAGGGAAGAGTGGTGAAAAACTGTTTTTT
.	TRBV10-3	.	TRBJ2-7	CAILTEKSYEQYF	TGTGCCATCCTGACGGAAAAATCCTACGAGCAGTACTTC
.	TRBV7-8	TRBD1	TRBJ2-3	CASSGRTGRTDTQYF	TGTGCCAGCAGCGGGCGGACAGGCCGCACAGATACGCAGTATTTT
.	TRBV27	TRBD2	TRBJ2-6	CGHAARERDWPGANVLTF	TGTGGTCACGCCGCGCGGGAGAGGGACTGGCCTGGGGCCAACGTCCTGACTTTC
.	TRBV7-9	.	TRBJ2-2	CASSLADLTGELFF	TGTGCCAGCAGCTTAGCGGACCTCACCGGGGAGCTGTTTTTT
many	TRBV28	.	TRBJ1-1	CASSFPGRAMNTEAFF	TGTGCCAGCAGTTTTCCGGGCAGAGCTATGAACACTGAAGCTTTCTTT
.	TRBV7-2	TRBD2	TRBJ2-7	CASSSISGTYEQYF	TGTGCCAGCAGCTCCATTAGCGGGACCTACGAGCAGTACTTC
.	TRBV4-1	.	TRBJ2-5	CASSHAPPPGTRETQYF	TGCGCCAGCAGCCACGCACCCCCGCCAGGGACCCGGGAGACCCAGTACTTC
many	TRBV7-6	.	TRBJ2-7	CASSQNQGFGGEQYF	TGTGCCAGCAGCCAGAACCAGGGGTTTGGTGGCGAGCAGTACTTC
.	TRBV7-6	TRBD2	TRBJ2-1	CASSPMSGRASEQFF	TGTGCCAGCAGCCCCATGAGCGGGAGGGCCAGTGAGCAGTTCTTC
few	TRBV7-2	.	TRBJ2-7	CASSLGPFGQYF	TGTGCCAGCAGCTTAGGGCCTTTTGGGCAGTACTTC
.	TRBV30	.	TRBJ1-5	CAWSSSGEQPQHF	TGTGCCTGGAGTTCCAGCGGGGAGCAGCCCCAGCATTTT
.	TRBV28	.	TRBJ2-3	CASSDRTGYTDTQYF	TGTGCCAGCAGTGACAGGACTGGTTACACAGATACGCAGTATTTT